A single T cell receptor beta chain is shown here with its context. Its antigen target is currently unknown. There are no base qualities to consult, and no much larger clone falls within one base. After approximately 11 days of culture, CD4+ T cells were isolated with the EasySep CD4+ T cell isolation kit. Two doses of either the BNT162b2 or the mRNA-1273 mRNA SARS-CoV-2 vaccine were administered to participants. None of the healthy vaccine recipients had a prior SARS-CoV-2 infection, which was confirmed by nucleocapsid antibody tests that came back negative both before and after vaccination. Half of the culture medium was replaced with fresh IL-2-containing medium on days 3 and 7. Unless noted otherwise, every peptide stimulation condition was grown in triplicate wells. PBMC were separated from whole blood using Ficoll-Paque Plus gradient centrifugation and were then either cryopreserved at -140C or used fresh. The QIAamp micro DNA kit was used to extract genomic DNA from the cultured CD4+ T cells.

Library prep was done by the immunoSEQ multiplex PCR assay. TCR beta CDR3 sequencing was performed on DNA from the cultured, isolated CD4+ T cells. The paper's data handling went like this. Non-productive TCR sequences were removed and reads were trimmed to the CDR3 region, keeping CDR3s of at least 7 amino acids. Antigen-specific clonotypes were identified with the MANAFEST web app by comparing expansion in peptide wells against reference cultures. Positive clones required FDR<0.05 expansion versus reference and all other wells, odds ratio above 5, and frequency above 0.1% in two replicate wells. Cross-reactive clonotypes were defined as significantly expanded in SARS-CoV-2 spike wells and in at least one common cold coronavirus spike condition. Levenshtein distance calculated with the stringdist R package was used to assess CDR3 similarity, and unrooted trees were constructed with ape in R 3.6.1. TCRdb carries this immuneACCESS record with in-frame sequences only. Its versions omit some clonotypes, under half of them owing to an unresolved V gene in the studies checked, with the rest unexplained. V, J and clone size are those of that table, while D and trimming were read from the DNA. This sample comprises around 69,000 clones, around 85% of them detected only once. Clones ranked in the top ten supply about 2.5% of the sample.

The data derive from a study of vaccination effects on CD4 cells after COVID-19 (dated 2022 in TCRdb). Broadly, across the study: In the ViraFEST assay, PBMC were stimulated with viral peptide pools, and antigen-specific CD4+ T cell clonotypes were then identified by expansion using TCR sequencing. Altogether, 10 COVID-19 convalescent patients and a handful of SARS-CoV-2-naive healthy vaccine recipients made up the full study. Cultures from other donors in the study were sequenced using the Oncomine TCR Beta short-read assay on an Illumina iSeq 100. Across the study, the median time from the second dose to post-vaccine sampling was 72 days (range 14 to 241). SARS-CoV-2 spike-specific CD4+ TCR repertoires were compared before and after mRNA vaccination in COVID-19 convalescent patients and in infection-naive vaccine recipients. Over 1.5 million PBMC per well were cultured with 9 to 10 ug/ml peptides in IMDM containing roughly 5% human AB serum, 10 IU/ml IL-2 and gentamicin. Overall study results and their limits: Among healthy vaccine recipients, nearly all vaccine-induced clones were SARS-CoV-2 mono-reactive, and just 1 of 255 was cross-reactive with common cold coronaviruses. Marked clonal contraction was observed in both infection-induced and vaccine-induced clones at late post-vaccination timepoints, consistent with waning T cell responses. Only a small number of convalescent patients were included, and no early post-infection timepoints were available, which limited the study.

From the cysteine through the phenylalanine, the CDR3 covers 12 amino acids. Only the CDR3 DNA stays, 36 bases, in frame from base 1. V loses 4 bases, J loses 1 base, and the germline ends lie 4 bases apart. Reading the germline V gene gives CDR1 MDHEN and CDR2 SYDVKM. This receptor was identified in a human donor who received a COVID-19 vaccine. Sequencing used CD4+ T cells from PBMCs cultured without peptide, obtained after COVID-19 vaccination. This chain is built from TRBV28 and TRBJ2-5, with no D gene named confidently. The bases are TGTGCCAGCAGTTACAGCCAAGAGACCCAGTACTTC. The translation is CASSYSQETQYF.